This T cell receptor (beta chain) was recorded in a study of blood T cells in healthy people across ages. Then a second PCR, running roughly 7 to 11 cycles, was carried out with a sample-barcoded 5' primer and a J-beta primer mix. TCRdb re-called the 5' RACE reads through MiXCR, storing one row per CDR3 protein. The sample contains over 950,000 distinct CDR3 sequences, roughly two fifths of which appear only once. CDR3 length: 14 amino acids. CDR1 SGHTA and CDR2 FQGNSA come from the germline V gene. Unmatched junction bases numbered 4, after V lost 3 bases and J lost 5 bases. They isolated at least 7 million PBMCs from each sample.

This chain connects TRBV7-2 to TRBJ2-3; 8 bases are shared with TRBD1. The TCR originated in a man younger than 35 in good health. Material for sequencing was blood. CDR3 bases: TGTGCCAGCAGCTTTCAGGGGGCTGAAGATACGCAGTATTTT. Translated: CASSFQGAEDTQYF.